This T cell receptor beta chain was obtained from a study of blood T cells in healthy people across ages. As for the study in general: The template switching approach captured approximately one barcoded beta molecule for every two T cells. Study results and limitations: Diversity was higher, and naive CD4+ cells more numerous, in long-lived donors than in aged donors.

Alongside a J-beta primer mix, a sample-barcoded 5' primer served in a second PCR lasting roughly 7 to 12 cycles. Using its own MiXCR run on the 5' RACE reads, TCRdb lists one record per CDR3 protein. This repertoire shows roughly 1.6 million distinct CDR3 sequences, roughly 32% found once; its top ten account for about 10%. This clonotype was seen a handful of times. Antigen: not known. This clonotype was obtained from a woman in her twenties or thirties in good health. The sequenced material came from blood.

CDR3 residues: CATGGQLYNEQFF. For the CDR3, the DNA is TGCGCCACCGGGGGACAGCTTTACAATGAGCAGTTCTTC. This chain uses TRBV10-2 with TRBJ2-1; TRBD1 might be the D (7 bases). Germline V gene lookup returns CDR1 WSHSY and CDR2 SAAADI. The V gene lost 10 bases and the J gene lost 4 bases, with 14 bases spanning the gap. The CDR3 spans 13 residues.